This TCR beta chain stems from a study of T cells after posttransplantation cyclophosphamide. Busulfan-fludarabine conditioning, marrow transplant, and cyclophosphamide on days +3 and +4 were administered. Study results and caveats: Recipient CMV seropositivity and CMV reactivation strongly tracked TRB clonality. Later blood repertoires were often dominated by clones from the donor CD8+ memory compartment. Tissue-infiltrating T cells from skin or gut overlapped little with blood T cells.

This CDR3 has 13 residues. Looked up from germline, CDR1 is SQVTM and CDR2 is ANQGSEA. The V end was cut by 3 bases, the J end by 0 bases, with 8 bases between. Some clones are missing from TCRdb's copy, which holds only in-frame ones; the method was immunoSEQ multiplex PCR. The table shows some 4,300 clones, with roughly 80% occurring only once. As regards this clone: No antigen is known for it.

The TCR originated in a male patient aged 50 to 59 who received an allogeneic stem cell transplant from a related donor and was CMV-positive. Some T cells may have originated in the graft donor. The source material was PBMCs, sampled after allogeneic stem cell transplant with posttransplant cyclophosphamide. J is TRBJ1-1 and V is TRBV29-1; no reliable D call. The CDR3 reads CSVEGRMNTEAFF. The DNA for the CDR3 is TGCAGCGTTGAGGGCAGAATGAACACTGAAGCTTTCTTT.